This TCR beta chain was identified during a study of beta chain features in type 1 diabetes. Study details: Taken together, all samples contributed 90 million to 140 million examined sorted cells. Study results and limitations: For Type 1 diabetes patients, all four CD4+ subsets carried TCRB CDR3s that were moderately but significantly shorter. Diminished insertions and augmented deletions at VDJ junctions characterized type 1 diabetes patients.

The isolated RNA, all of it, was reverse transcribed, so expressed TCRB transcripts were what got sequenced. Mean read depth for naive, central memory and regulatory T cell samples was several million reads. Profiled with immunoSEQ multiplex PCR; TCRdb holds only in-frame clones, not every one. Of around 650,000 clones in the sample, under 15% are singletons; the top ten hold 0.095% to 0.15%. Worth noting for this clone: The antigen is undetermined.

V lost 0 bases to trimming and J lost 2 bases, with 13 bases between them. The CDR3 runs 16 residues. CDR1 and CDR2 (germline): SGDLS, YYNGEE. The chain links TRBV9 to TRBJ2-3; the D call may be TRBD1 or TRBD2 (5 bases each). The sequencing sample was made of naive CD4+ T cells from blood. The receptor was derived from a man aged 30 to 39 with type 1 diabetes. CDR3 sequence: CASSVAGGWYTDTQYF. CDR3 nucleotides: TGTGCCAGCAGCGTAGCTGGGGGTTGGTACACAGATACGCAGTATTTT. The full variable domain, its missing parts supplied by reference TRBV9 and TRBJ2-3, is DSGVTQTPKHLITATGQRVTLRCSPRSGDLSVYWYQQSLDQGLQFLIQYYNGEERAKGNILERFSAQQFPDLHSELNLSSLELGDSALYFCASSVAGGWYTDTQYFGPGTRLTVL.